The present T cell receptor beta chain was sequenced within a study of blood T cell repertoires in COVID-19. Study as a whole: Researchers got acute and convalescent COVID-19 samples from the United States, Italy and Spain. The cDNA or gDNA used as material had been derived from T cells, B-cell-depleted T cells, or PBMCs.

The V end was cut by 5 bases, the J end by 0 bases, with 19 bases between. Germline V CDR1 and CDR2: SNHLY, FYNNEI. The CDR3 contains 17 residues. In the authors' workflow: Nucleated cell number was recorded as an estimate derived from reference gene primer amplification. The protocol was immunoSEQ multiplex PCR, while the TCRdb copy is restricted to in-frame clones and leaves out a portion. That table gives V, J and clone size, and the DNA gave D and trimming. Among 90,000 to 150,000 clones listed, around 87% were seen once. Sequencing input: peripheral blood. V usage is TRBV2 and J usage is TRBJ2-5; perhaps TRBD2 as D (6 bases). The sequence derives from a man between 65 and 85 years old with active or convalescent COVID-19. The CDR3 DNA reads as TGTGCCAGCAGTTCGAGACCGGGACTCATGAACCAAGAGACCCAGTACTTC. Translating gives CASSSRPGLMNQETQYF. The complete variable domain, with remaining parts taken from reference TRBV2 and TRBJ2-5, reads EPEVTQTPSHQVTQMGQEVILRCVPISNHLYFYWYRQILGQKVEFLVSFYNNEISEKSEIFDDQFSVERPDGSNFTLKIRSTKLEDSAMYFCASSSRPGLMNQETQYFGPGTRLLVL.